This T cell receptor beta chain was observed in a study of cytomegalovirus exposure and HLA in healthy donors. PCR amplification relied on 60 Vbeta primers (plus 13 Jbeta primers). Libraries were prepared by immunoSEQ multiplex PCR; TCRdb keeps only in-frame clonotypes and omits some of them. Of approximately 86,000 clones listed, about 74% were seen once; the top ten hold 3%. The study, taken as a whole, reports: The classifier reportedly diagnosed cytomegalovirus status with high specificity and sensitivity.

Turning to this clone: Its antigen remains unknown.

This TCR was sampled from a man between 35 and 55 years old in good health and CMV-seronegative. Source material: PBMCs.

The CDR3 sequence is CASSEERSQPQHF. For the CDR3, the DNA is TGTGCCAGCAGTGAAGAGCGTAGTCAGCCCCAGCATTTT. The chain uses TRBV2 and TRBJ1-5; D remains ambiguous. CDR3 length: 13 amino acids. Germline CDR1 reads SNHLY; CDR2 reads FYNNEI. The V end was cut by 1 base, the J end by 6 bases, with 7 bases between.